The clone carrying this TCR beta chain was counted a few times. This entry belongs to a study of tumor-infiltrating lymphocytes in oesophageal squamous cell carcinoma. A single record per CDR3 protein comes from TCRdb applying MiXCR to the PCR reads. The repertoire holds over 11,000 distinct CDR3 sequences, with roughly 47% as singletons. Source material: blood. This receptor was obtained from a male donor with esophageal squamous cell carcinoma.

The CDR3 sequence: CASSLVGQVNNEQFF. CDR3 DNA: TGTGCCAGCAGCTTAGTCGGGCAGGTCAACAATGAGCAGTTCTTC. V gene TRBV7-8 combines with J gene TRBJ2-7; D call uncertain. The J call is doubtful: the DNA matches TRBJ2-1 better. Per germline, CDR1 SGHVS and CDR2 FQNEAQ. The CDR3 has 15 amino acids.